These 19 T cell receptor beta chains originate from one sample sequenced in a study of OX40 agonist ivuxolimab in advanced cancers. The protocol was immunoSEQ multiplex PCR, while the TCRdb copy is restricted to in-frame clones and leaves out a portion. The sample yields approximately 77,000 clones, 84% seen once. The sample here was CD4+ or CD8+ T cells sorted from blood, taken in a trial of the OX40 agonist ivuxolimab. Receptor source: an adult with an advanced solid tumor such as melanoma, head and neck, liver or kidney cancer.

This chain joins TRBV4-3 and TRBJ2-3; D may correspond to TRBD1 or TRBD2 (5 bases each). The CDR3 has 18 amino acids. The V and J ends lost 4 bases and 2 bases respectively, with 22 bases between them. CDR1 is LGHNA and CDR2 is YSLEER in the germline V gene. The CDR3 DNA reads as TGCGCCAGCAGCCCCAGCCCCCACGGGGCGTCCCACACAGATACGCAGTATTTT. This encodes CASSPSPHGASHTDTQYF.

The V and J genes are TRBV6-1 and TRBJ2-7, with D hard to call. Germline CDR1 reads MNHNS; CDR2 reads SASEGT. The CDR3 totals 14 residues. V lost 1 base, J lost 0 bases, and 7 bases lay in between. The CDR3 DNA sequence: TGTGCCAGCAGTGAAGTCCCGAGCTCCTACGAGCAGTACTTC. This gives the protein CASSEVPSSYEQYF.

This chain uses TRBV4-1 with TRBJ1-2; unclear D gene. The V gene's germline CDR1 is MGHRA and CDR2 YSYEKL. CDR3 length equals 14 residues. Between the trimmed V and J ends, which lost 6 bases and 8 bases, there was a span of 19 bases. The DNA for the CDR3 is TGCGCCAGCAGTGAAAACGGACTTACGGGGGGCTACACCTTC. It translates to CASSENGLTGGYTF.

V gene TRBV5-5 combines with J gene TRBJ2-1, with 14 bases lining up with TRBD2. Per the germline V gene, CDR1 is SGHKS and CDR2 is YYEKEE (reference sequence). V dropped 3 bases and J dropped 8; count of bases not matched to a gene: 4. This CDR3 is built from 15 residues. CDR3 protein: CASSSGTSGGYEQFF. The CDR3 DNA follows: TGTGCCAGCAGCTCAGGGACTAGCGGGGGCTATGAGCAGTTCTTC.

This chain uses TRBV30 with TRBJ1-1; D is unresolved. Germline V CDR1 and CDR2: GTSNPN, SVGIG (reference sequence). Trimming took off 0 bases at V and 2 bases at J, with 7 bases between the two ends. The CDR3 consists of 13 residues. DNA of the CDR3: TGTGCCTGGAGTGTGGGAGCTAACACTGAAGCTTTCTTT. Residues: CAWSVGANTEAFF. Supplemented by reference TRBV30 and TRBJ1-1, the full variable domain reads SQTIHQWPATLVQPVGSPLSLECTVEGTSNPNLYWYRQAAGRGLQLLFYSVGIGQISSEVPQNLSASRPQDRQFILSSKKLLLSDSGFYLCAWSVGANTEAFFGQGTRLTVV.

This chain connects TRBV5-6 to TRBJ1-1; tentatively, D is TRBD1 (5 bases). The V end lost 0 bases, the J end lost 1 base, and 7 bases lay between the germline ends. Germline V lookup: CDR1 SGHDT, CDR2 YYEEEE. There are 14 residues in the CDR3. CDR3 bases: TGTGCCAGCAGCTTGGTGGGGACGAACACTGAAGCTTTCTTT. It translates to CASSLVGTNTEAFF. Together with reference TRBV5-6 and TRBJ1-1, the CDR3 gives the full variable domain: DAGVTQSPTHLIKTRGQQVTLRCSPKSGHDTVSWYQQALGQGPQFIFQYYEEEERQRGNFPDRFSGHQFPNYSSELNVNALLLGDSALYLCASSLVGTNTEAFFGQGTRLTVV.

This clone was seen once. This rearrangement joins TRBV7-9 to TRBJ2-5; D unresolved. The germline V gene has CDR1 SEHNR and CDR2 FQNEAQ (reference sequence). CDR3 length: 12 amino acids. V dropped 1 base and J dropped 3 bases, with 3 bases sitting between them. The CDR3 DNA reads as TGTGCCAGCAGCTTAGTCGAAGAGACCCAGTACTTC. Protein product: CASSLVEETQYF.

CDR3 region: CSVEDWDALNEKLFF. CDR3 DNA sequence: TGCAGCGTTGAAGACTGGGACGCCCTTAATGAAAAACTGTTTTTT. The rearrangement uses TRBV29-1 and TRBJ1-4; possibly TRBD1 for D (5 bases). CDR1 and CDR2 from the germline V gene are SQVTM and ANQGSEA. The CDR3 is made up of 15 amino acids. V was trimmed by 0 bases and J by 4 bases, leaving 12 bases between them.

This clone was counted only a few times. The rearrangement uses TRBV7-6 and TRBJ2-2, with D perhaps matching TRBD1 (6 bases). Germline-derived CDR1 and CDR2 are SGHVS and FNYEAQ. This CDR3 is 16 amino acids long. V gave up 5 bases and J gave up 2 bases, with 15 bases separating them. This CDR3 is CASSPPRGANTGELFF. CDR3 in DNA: TGTGCCAGCAGCCCCCCCAGGGGAGCAAACACCGGGGAGCTGTTTTTT.

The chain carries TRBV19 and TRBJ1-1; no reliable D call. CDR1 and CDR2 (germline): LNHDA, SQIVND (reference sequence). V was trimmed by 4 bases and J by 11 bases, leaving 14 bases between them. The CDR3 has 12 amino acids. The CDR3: CASSSFGSRAFF. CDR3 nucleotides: TGTGCCAGTAGTAGCTTTGGGTCTAGGGCTTTCTTT.

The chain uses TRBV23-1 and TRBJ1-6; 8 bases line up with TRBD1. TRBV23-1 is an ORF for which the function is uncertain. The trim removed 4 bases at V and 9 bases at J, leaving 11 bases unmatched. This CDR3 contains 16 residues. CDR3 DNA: TGCGCCAGCAGTCCCTACCGGGACAGGCGGCGTTCACCCCTCCACTTT. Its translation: CASSPYRDRRRSPLHF.

The CDR3 here is CASSSPGLSIYEQYF. As DNA, the CDR3 is TGTGCCAGCAGCTCCCCAGGACTTAGCATCTACGAGCAGTACTTC. The chain employs TRBV27 and TRBJ2-5; D possibly corresponds to TRBD2 (5 bases). Near its end, the DNA agrees better with TRBJ2-7, so the J call may be wrong. The CDR3 covers 15 residues. CDR1 and CDR2 (germline): MNHEY, SMNVEV (reference sequence).

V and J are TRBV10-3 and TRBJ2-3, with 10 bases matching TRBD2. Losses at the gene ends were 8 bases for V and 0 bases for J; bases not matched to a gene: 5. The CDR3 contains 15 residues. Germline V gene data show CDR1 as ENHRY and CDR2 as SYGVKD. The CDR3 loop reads CAIGSGGASTDTQYF. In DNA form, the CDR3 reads TGTGCCATCGGAAGCGGGGGGGCCAGCACAGATACGCAGTATTTT.

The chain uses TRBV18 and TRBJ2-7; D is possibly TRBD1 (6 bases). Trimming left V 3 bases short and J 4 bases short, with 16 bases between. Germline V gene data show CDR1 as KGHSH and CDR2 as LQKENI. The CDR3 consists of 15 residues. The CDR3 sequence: CASSPSQGSGYEQYF. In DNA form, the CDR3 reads TGTGCCAGCTCACCGAGTCAGGGGAGTGGTTACGAGCAGTACTTC. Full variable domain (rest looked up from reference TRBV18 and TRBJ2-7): NAGVMQNPRHLVRRRGQEARLRCSPMKGHSHVYWYRQLPEEGLKFMVYLQKENIIDESGMPKERFSAEFPKEGPSILRIQQVVRGDSAAYFCASSPSQGSGYEQYFGPGTRLTVT.

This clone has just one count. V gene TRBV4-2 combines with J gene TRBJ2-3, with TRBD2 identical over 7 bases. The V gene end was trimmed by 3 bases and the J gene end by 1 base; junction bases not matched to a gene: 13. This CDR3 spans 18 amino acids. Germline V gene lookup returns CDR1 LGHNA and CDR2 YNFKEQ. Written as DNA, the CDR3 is TGTGCCAGCAGCCATCCCTCCTCGGGGCTAGCGGGCACAGATACGCAGTATTTT. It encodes CASSHPSSGLAGTDTQYF.

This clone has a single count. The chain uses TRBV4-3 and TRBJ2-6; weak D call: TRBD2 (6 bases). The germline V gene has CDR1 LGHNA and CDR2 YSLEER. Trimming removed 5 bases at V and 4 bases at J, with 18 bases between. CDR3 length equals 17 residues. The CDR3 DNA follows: TGCGCCAGCAGCTTGTTAGCGGCCCCGGGGGGGGCCAACGTCCTGACTTTC. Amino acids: CASSLLAAPGGANVLTF.

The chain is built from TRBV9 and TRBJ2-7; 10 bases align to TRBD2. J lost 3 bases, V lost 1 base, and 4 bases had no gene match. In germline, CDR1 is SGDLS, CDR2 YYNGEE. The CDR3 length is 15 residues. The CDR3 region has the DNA TGTGCCAGCAGCGTAAGCGGGAGGGCCGGCTACGAGCAGTACTTC. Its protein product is CASSVSGRAGYEQYF.

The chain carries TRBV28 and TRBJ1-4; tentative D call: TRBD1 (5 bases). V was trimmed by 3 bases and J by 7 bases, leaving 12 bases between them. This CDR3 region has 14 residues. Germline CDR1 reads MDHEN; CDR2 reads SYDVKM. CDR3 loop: CASSFAGRGEKLFF. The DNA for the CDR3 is TGTGCCAGCAGTTTCGCAGGGAGAGGTGAAAAACTGTTTTTT.

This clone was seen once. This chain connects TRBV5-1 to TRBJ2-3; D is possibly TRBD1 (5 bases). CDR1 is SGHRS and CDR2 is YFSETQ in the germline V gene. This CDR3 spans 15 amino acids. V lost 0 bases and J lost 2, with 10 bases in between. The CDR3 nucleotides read TGCGCCAGCAGCTTGGGGGGCGGAAACACAGATACGCAGTATTTT. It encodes CASSLGGGNTDTQYF.